A selection of T cell receptor beta chains follows, all from one sample in a study of cytomegalovirus exposure and HLA in healthy donors. TCRdb's table, derived via immunoSEQ multiplex PCR, lists solely in-frame clones and lacks some. The table records 120,000 to 150,000 clones, 80% to 90% of them present only once. The material sequenced was PBMCs. All receptors derive from a boy younger than 10 in good health and CMV-seronegative. Each CDR3 is given without its conserved first and last residue. Fields, in order: CDR3 protein, V gene, J gene, D gene. D genes are given only for firm matches.

cdr3_aa: ASSSIQGLGTEAF
v_call: TRBV27
j_call: TRBJ1-1
d_call: -

cdr3_aa: AISESGGLGSYGYT
v_call: TRBV10-3
j_call: TRBJ1-2
d_call: -

cdr3_aa: ASGLVGGQLAF
v_call: TRBV12-5
j_call: TRBJ1-1
d_call: TRBD1

cdr3_aa: ASSPGTGDNQPQH
v_call: TRBV4-2
j_call: TRBJ1-5
d_call: TRBD1

cdr3_aa: ASSPTRTGFAYEQY
v_call: TRBV18
j_call: TRBJ2-7
d_call: TRBD1

cdr3_aa: ASSPPPATGPSRHYGYT
v_call: TRBV23-1
j_call: TRBJ1-2
d_call: TRBD1

cdr3_aa: ASSQELAGGPDTQY
v_call: TRBV4-3
j_call: TRBJ2-3
d_call: TRBD2

cdr3_aa: ASSLGFSGRGPTGELF
v_call: TRBV27
j_call: TRBJ2-2
d_call: TRBD2

cdr3_aa: ASSLGVPSGTYNSPLH
v_call: TRBV5-6
j_call: TRBJ1-6
d_call: -

cdr3_aa: ASSYGPGGNYEQY
v_call: TRBV6-5
j_call: TRBJ2-7
d_call: -

cdr3_aa: ASSPGTDTQY
v_call: TRBV7-9
j_call: TRBJ2-3
d_call: -

cdr3_aa: ASSLVDIRSEKLF
v_call: TRBV5-1
j_call: TRBJ1-4
d_call: -

cdr3_aa: ASSVGLAVEQF
v_call: TRBV9
j_call: TRBJ2-1
d_call: -

cdr3_aa: ASTPRPSYNEQF
v_call: TRBV4-1
j_call: TRBJ2-1
d_call: -

cdr3_aa: ASTLRAGGAGELF
v_call: TRBV6-6
j_call: TRBJ2-2
d_call: TRBD2

cdr3_aa: ASSYAGGNQPQH
v_call: TRBV6-5
j_call: TRBJ1-5
d_call: -

cdr3_aa: ASSIRPGNQPQH
v_call: TRBV19
j_call: TRBJ1-5
d_call: -

cdr3_aa: SVLGATEYNEQF
v_call: TRBV29-1
j_call: TRBJ2-1
d_call: -

cdr3_aa: ARIRDTRYEQY
v_call: TRBV6-4
j_call: TRBJ2-7
d_call: -

cdr3_aa: ASSLVAGGYNEQF
v_call: TRBV7-9
j_call: TRBJ2-1
d_call: TRBD2

cdr3_aa: ASSTGAYGYT
v_call: TRBV2
j_call: TRBJ1-2
d_call: TRBD1

cdr3_aa: AWSLTSHRASNQPQH
v_call: TRBV30
j_call: TRBJ1-5
d_call: -

cdr3_aa: ASSLVGTGVREKLF
v_call: TRBV5-6
j_call: TRBJ1-4
d_call: TRBD1